Below are 2 T cell receptor beta chains sequenced from a single sample in a study of PD-1 blockade in mismatch repair-deficient tumors (TCRdb year 2017). The method was the immunoSEQ multiplex PCR assay. Imported from immuneACCESS, the table was reduced by TCRdb to in-frame sequences with V and J called. These copies leave out some clones; in studies compared against another copy, an unresolved V gene accounts for under half, and the cause of the remainder is not known. The sample table records roughly 14,000 clones; more than 75% of these occur just once. 11% of the sample is in the top ten clones. For these TCRs, the target antigens are not known. What the time point label conveys for this sample: identical roughly 11-day culture without peptide (control). The source material was cells cultured in vitro, sampled from a patient treated with pembrolizumab. These receptors came from an adult with mismatch repair-deficient cancer.

This chain connects TRBV29-1 to TRBJ2-6, with D unresolved. The CDR3 sequence is 14 residues long. From germline, CDR1 is SQVTM and CDR2 ANQGSEA. V gave up 2 bases and J gave up 2 bases, with 7 bases separating them. As DNA, the CDR3 is TGCAGCGTTGAACAGAATCCTGGGGCCAACGTCCTGACTTTC. It specifies CSVEQNPGANVLTF.

This clone was recorded only once. This chain links TRBV5-1 with TRBJ1-1, with 8 bases lining up with TRBD1. The J segment lost 1 base and the V segment lost 5 bases, leaving 4 bases of the junction unmatched. The CDR3 is 14 residues long. The V gene's germline CDR1 is SGHRS and CDR2 YFSETQ. The CDR3 loop reads CASSSGTGNTEAFF. The CDR3 DNA follows: TGCGCCAGCAGTTCCGGGACAGGGAACACTGAAGCTTTCTTT.